These 25 T cell receptor beta chains originate from one sample sequenced in a study of CD8+CD57+ T cells in acquired aplastic anemia. For CDR3 and TCR beta VDJ profiling, genomic DNA was the template used. TCRdb processed the reads anew with MiXCR; each CDR3 protein has one entry. In the table there are more than 15,000 distinct CDR3 sequences, about 40% of which are singletons. The study's findings and limits: Total CD4+ and CD8+ pools in patients were more diverse than the CD8+CD57+ cells of those patients.

Whoever was chosen for sequencing had shown CD8+CD57+ cell expansion by flow cytometry. Their antigen targets remain unknown. The sequencing input was CD8+CD57+ T cells sorted from PBMCs. Subset: bead-enriched CD8+CD57+ effector memory T cells from SAA patients. These receptors all come from a human donor with aplastic anemia.

With respect to this clonotype: A single base separates this from a much larger clone, so it may be a read error. V and J are TRBV28 and TRBJ1-5; 9 bases align to TRBD1. Trimming took 8 bases from V and 0 from J; bases not matched to a gene: 14. Germline V gene lookup returns CDR1 MDHEN and CDR2 SYDVKM. CDR3 size: 18 residues. CDR3 loop: CASATGTGIPSSNQPQHF. The DNA for the CDR3 is TGTGCCAGCGCAACCGGGACAGGGATCCCCTCTAGCAATCAGCCCCAGCATTTT.

This clonotype has a count of ten or more. The gene calls are TRBV28 and TRBJ1-2; tentative D call: TRBD1 (5 bases). The CDR3 covers 12 residues. The V and J ends lost 3 bases and 6 bases respectively, with 8 bases between them. The germline CDR1 and CDR2 sequences are MDHEN and SYDVKM. In DNA, the CDR3 is TGTGCCAGCAGTTTTGGGGGGGATGGCTACACCTTC. This translates into CASSFGGDGYTF.

The CDR3 DNA follows: TGTGCCATCAGGGACTCCAGCTCCTACAATGAGCAGTTCTTC. Its protein is CAIRDSSSYNEQFF. The chain links TRBV10-3 to TRBJ2-1; possible D gene TRBD2, 5 bases. The germline gives CDR1 ENHRY, CDR2 SYGVKD. Trimming shortened V by 6 bases and J by 0 bases, and 9 bases separated the two germline ends. The CDR3 contains 14 residues.

This clonotype appeared a single time. This chain joins TRBV5-1 and TRBJ2-7; no clear D. The CDR3 has 13 residues. With 1 base removed from V and 6 bases from J, the gap between germline ends came to 11 bases. Germline CDR1 is SGHRS and CDR2 is YFSETQ. CDR3 bases: TGCGCCAGCAGCTTGTCGGCAGCAATCGAGCAGTACGTC. Its protein is CASSLSAAIEQYV.

Only a few counts were recorded for this clonotype. Here the CDR3 reads CASAGQGRETQYF. DNA of the CDR3: TGTGCCAGCGCCGGACAGGGACGGGAGACCCAGTACTTC. The V gene is TRBV25-1, the J gene TRBJ2-5; 8 nucleotides align to TRBD1. In germline, CDR1 is MGHDK, CDR2 SYGVNS. CDR3 length: 13 residues. V gave up 8 bases and J gave up 5 bases; unmatched junction bases: 7.

This clonotype was counted only a few times. V and J are TRBV7-2 and TRBJ1-4; perhaps TRBD1 as D (5 bases). The CDR3 runs 14 residues. CDR1 is SGHTA, CDR2 FQGNSA, per germline. V was pared by 5 bases and J by 8 bases, with 15 bases between. The CDR3 reads CASSRAGIREKLFF. CDR3 DNA sequence: TGTGCCAGCAGCCGGGCAGGGATCCGGGAAAAACTGTTTTTT.

The CDR3 DNA sequence: TGTGCCACCATCAAGGGGGGGAACACCGGGGAGCTGTTTTTT. Amino acids: CATIKGGNTGELFF. The chain recombines TRBV12-3 or TRBV12-4 with TRBJ2-2; the D call may be TRBD1 or TRBD2 (6 bases each). Trimming left V 10 bases short and J 1 base short, with 13 bases between. There are 14 residues in the CDR3.

This chain connects TRBV15 to TRBJ2-1; possibly TRBD2 for D (5 bases). Looked up from germline, CDR1 is LNHNV and CDR2 is YYDKDF (reference sequence). Trimming took off 3 bases at V and 4 bases at J, with 22 bases between the two ends. The CDR3 runs 18 residues. The CDR3 DNA follows: TGTGCCACCAGCAGCTCCAGGTCGGTACGGGGAGCTTACAATGAGCAGTTCTTC. Translating it yields CATSSSRSVRGAYNEQFF.

The genes are TRBV9 and TRBJ2-7; D possibly matches TRBD1 or TRBD2 (5 bases each). The germline V gene encodes CDR1 SGDLS and CDR2 YYNGEE. V was pared by 3 bases and J by 1 base, with 14 bases between. CDR3 length equals 15 residues. CDR3 protein: CASSAGPKTSYEQYF. The DNA for the CDR3 is TGTGCCAGCAGCGCGGGACCGAAAACTTCCTACGAGCAGTACTTC.

The genes are TRBV6-2 or TRBV6-3 and TRBJ1-5, with 7 bases matching TRBD1. V trimming: 7 bases; J trimming: 7 bases; junction bases outside the gene matches: 10. The CDR3 has 14 residues. CDR1 is MNHEY and CDR2 is SVGEGT in the germline V gene. CDR3 amino acids: CASTPTGWMQPQHF. CDR3 bases: TGTGCCAGCACTCCGACAGGGTGGATGCAGCCCCAGCATTTT.

With regard to this clonotype: A much bigger clone sits one base away, suggesting this may be a read error. The gene calls are TRBV15 and TRBJ2-7, with D possibly called TRBD1 or TRBD2 (5 bases each). The CDR3 totals 17 residues. With 3 bases removed from V and 5 bases from J, the gap between germline ends came to 23 bases. Germline CDR1 LNHNV, CDR2 YYDKDF (reference sequence). As DNA, the CDR3 is TGTGCCACCAGCAGTCCCATCCTGGGACGCACTACCCACGAGCAGTACTTC. This encodes CATSSPILGRTTHEQYF. The whole variable domain, remainder taken from reference TRBV15 and TRBJ2-7, is DAMVIQNPRYQVTQFGKPVTLSCSQTLNHNVMYWYQQKSSQAPKLLFHYYDKDFNNEADTPDNFQSRRPNTSFCFLDIRSPGLGDTAMYLCATSSPILGRTTHEQYFGPGTRLTVT.

This clonotype has ten or more counts. At one end, the junction sequence differs from germline, possibly due to a read error. V gene TRBV7-7 combines with J gene TRBJ2-2; possible D gene TRBD1, 6 bases. Germline V lookup: CDR1 SSHAT, CDR2 FNYEAQ (reference sequence). This CDR3 has 13 residues. This chain's CDR3 is CASSPQGTGELFF. The CDR3 bases are TGTGCTAGCAGCCCGCAGGGGACCGGGGAGCTGTTTTTT.

This clonotype was detected only a few times. The V gene is TRBV20-1, the J gene TRBJ1-2; TRBD1 matches at 7 bases. Germline CDR1 is DFQATT and CDR2 is SNEGSKA (reference sequence). The CDR3 consists of 12 residues. V trimming: 2 bases; J trimming: 3 bases; junction bases outside the gene matches: 0. The CDR3 protein is CSARQGDYGYTF. CDR3 nucleotides: TGCAGTGCTAGACAGGGGGACTATGGCTACACCTTC.

This clonotype was recorded many times. V gene TRBV7-6 combines with J gene TRBJ2-3; no firm D call. Germline values: CDR1 SGHVS, CDR2 FNYEAQ. CDR3 size: 16 residues. V was pared by 5 bases and J by 4 bases, with 19 bases between. The CDR3 spells CASSPRHSQRADTQYF. CDR3 sequence (DNA): TGTGCCAGCAGCCCGCGACACTCGCAACGCGCAGATACGCAGTATTTT.

The chain combines TRBV2 with TRBJ2-2; maybe TRBD1 (6 bases). The CDR3 covers 13 residues. V was clipped by 7 bases and J by 6 bases, with 12 bases between them. Germline assignment: CDR1 SNHLY and CDR2 FYNNEI. DNA of the CDR3: TGTGCCAGCAAGGGCAGGGGTCCCGGGGAGCTGTTTTTT. Its protein product is CASKGRGPGELFF.

This clonotype has only a few counts. The rearrangement links TRBV2 to TRBJ2-1; 10 positions agree with TRBD1. CDR3 length: 12 amino acids. The trim removed 10 bases at V and 6 bases at J, leaving 3 bases unmatched. Germline lookup yields CDR1 SNHLY and CDR2 FYNNEI. The CDR3 nucleotides read TGTGCCACCCGGACAGGGGGCAATGAGCAGTTCTTC. Its translation: CATRTGGNEQFF.

This clonotype was observed many times. This chain links TRBV28 with TRBJ2-7; 8 bases match TRBD2. Germline CDR1 reads MDHEN; CDR2 reads SYDVKM. V shed 6 bases and J 4 bases; nucleotides not matched to a gene: 8. The CDR3 extends over 14 amino acids. The CDR3: CASRPAGVGYEQYF. The CDR3, as DNA: TGTGCCAGCAGGCCAGCGGGGGTAGGGTACGAGCAGTACTTC.

This clonotype came up many times. V usage is TRBV5-4 and J usage is TRBJ2-1, with D perhaps TRBD1 (6 bases). V was clipped by 5 bases and J by 0 bases, with 6 bases between them. Germline CDR1 and CDR2: SGHNT and YYREEE (reference sequence). This CDR3 comprises 13 residues. The CDR3 coding sequence is TGTGCCAGCAGACAGGGCTCCTACAATGAGCAGTTCTTC. Encoded protein: CASRQGSYNEQFF.

This clonotype was observed a few times. V and J are TRBV7-9 and TRBJ2-3; tentative D call: TRBD1 (6 bases). The germline gives CDR1 SEHNR, CDR2 FQNEAQ (reference sequence). There are 14 residues in the CDR3. V was pared by 7 bases and J by 2 bases, with 13 bases between. The CDR3: CASMVTGPTDTQYF. The CDR3 coding sequence is TGTGCCAGCATGGTGACAGGACCCACAGATACGCAGTATTTT.

Only one count was recorded for this clonotype. The CDR3 DNA reads as TGCGCCAGCAGCCCACGACAGGATAATTCACCCCTCCACTTT. Protein product: CASSPRQDNSPLHF. V is TRBV4-1 and J is TRBJ1-6; possible D gene TRBD1, 6 bases. V was pared by 4 bases and J by 5 bases, with 9 bases between. Germline V gene lookup returns CDR1 MGHRA and CDR2 YSYEKL. This CDR3 has 14 amino acids.

This clonotype was detected many times. The V call is TRBV9, the J call TRBJ1-4; 12 nucleotides agree with TRBD1. CDR3 length equals 16 residues. Trimming removed 0 bases from V and 6 bases from J; junction bases left unmatched: 3. The V gene's germline CDR1 is SGDLS and CDR2 YYNGEE. The CDR3 protein is CASSVDGTGGYEKLFF. The CDR3 bases are TGTGCCAGCAGCGTAGACGGGACAGGGGGCTATGAAAAACTGTTTTTT.

The chain is built from TRBV28 and TRBJ1-4, with D maybe TRBD1 (5 bases). Trimming took off 4 bases at V and 10 bases at J, with 10 bases between the two ends. Germline loops: CDR1 MDHEN, CDR2 SYDVKM. This CDR3 is 12 amino acids long. The CDR3 region has the DNA TGTGCCAGCAGTTCCCAGGGCCTAAAACTGTTTTTT. It encodes CASSSQGLKLFF.

This clonotype was detected only a few times. One end of the junction varies from germline; a read error may be responsible. The chain carries TRBV2 and TRBJ2-3; D is uncertain. The CDR3 consists of 11 residues. Germline lookup yields CDR1 SNHLY and CDR2 FYNNEI. The CDR3, as DNA: TGTGCCAGCAGTGTCACAAATACGCAGTATTTT. Translation gives CASSVTNTQYF.

The chain employs TRBV11-1 and TRBJ2-7, with 8 bases matching TRBD1. The V gene's germline CDR1 is SGHAT and CDR2 FQDESV (reference sequence). The CDR3 contains 14 residues. J was trimmed by 0 bases and V by 5 bases; bases with no gene match: 3. In nucleotides, the CDR3 is TGTGCCAGCAGCCAAGGGACAGGCTCCTACGAGCAGTACGTC. This sequence encodes CASSQGTGSYEQYV.

V gene TRBV11-1 combines with J gene TRBJ2-2; 14 positions agree with TRBD2. V trimming: 5 bases; J trimming: 7 bases; junction bases outside the gene matches: 15. From germline, CDR1 is SGHAT and CDR2 FQDESV (reference sequence). There are 19 residues in the CDR3. The DNA of the CDR3 is TGTGCCAGCAGCCGAGGGATCGGGACTAGCGGGAGCAGTGTCGGGGAGCTGTTTTTT. Its protein is CASSRGIGTSGSSVGELFF.